The 15 T cell receptor beta chains reported below all come from one sample, sequenced in a study of regulatory T cells in long-lasting Graves disease. Arm-PCR of CDR3 regions and iRepertoire HTBI primers were used to build TCR beta libraries. TCRdb fed the multiplex PCR reads into MiXCR, producing one record per CDR3 protein. The sample yields a few hundred thousand distinct CDR3 sequences, roughly 14% seen once. As for time point: newly diagnosed GD, antithyroid drugs for less than 3 months. Making the TCR library involved RNA that had been extracted from PBMCs. The same specimen was also included in a second study, on T cells in Graves' hyperthyroidism and ophthalmopathy.

The input for sequencing was peripheral blood mononuclear cells (PBMCs), taken at new diagnosis, from a patient treated with antithyroid drugs. The receptors stem from a man aged 25 to 45 with Graves disease.

Ten or more counts support this clonotype. The V gene is TRBV11-2, the J gene TRBJ2-1; D is possibly TRBD2 (6 bases). The length of the CDR3 is 13 residues. From germline, CDR1 is SGHAT and CDR2 FQNNGV. Between the trimmed V and J ends, which lost 5 bases and 7 bases, there was a span of 12 bases. The CDR3 sequence: CASSARAGNEQFF. For the CDR3, the DNA is TGTGCCAGCAGCGCTAGGGCGGGGAATGAGCAGTTCTTC.

This clonotype has a handful of counts. The junction differs from germline at one of its ends, possibly a read error. The chain recombines TRBV7-9 with TRBJ2-1, with 13 bases matching TRBD2. The CDR3 sequence is 17 residues long. CDR1 and CDR2 from the germline V gene are SEHNR and FQNEAQ (reference sequence). Written as DNA, the CDR3 is TGTGTCAGCAGCTTTCCGGGGACTAGCGGGACTTACAATGAGCAGTTCTTC. This translates into CVSSFPGTSGTYNEQFF.

The gene calls are TRBV9 and TRBJ2-5, with D possibly being TRBD2 (6 bases). The germline V gene has CDR1 SGDLS and CDR2 YYNGEE. This CDR3 is built from 12 residues. V lost 3 bases and J lost 5, with 8 bases in between. In nucleotides, the CDR3 is TGTGCCAGCAGCGGGGGGGACGAGACCCAGTACTTC. This translates into CASSGGDETQYF.

The sample holds many counts of this clonotype. This chain joins TRBV7-8 and TRBJ2-7, with D perhaps TRBD1 (6 bases). Germline assignment: CDR1 SGHVS and CDR2 FQNEAQ. The germline V and J ends were trimmed by 10 bases and 0 bases, with 10 bases remaining between them. This CDR3 comprises 12 residues. The chain's CDR3 is CATGEPSYEQYF. CDR3 DNA: TGTGCCACAGGGGAGCCCTCCTACGAGCAGTACTTC.

On this clonotype itself: This clone may be a read error of a much larger clone one base away. The gene calls are TRBV18 and TRBJ2-1; D remains unclear. CDR1 is KGHSH and CDR2 is LQKENI in the germline V gene. This CDR3 has 12 residues. CDR3 sequence (DNA): TGTGCCGGCTCACCAAGGGTAACTGAGCAGTTCTTC. Its protein is CAGSPRVTEQFF. Drawing the rest from reference TRBV18 and TRBJ2-1, the complete variable domain is NAGVMQNPRHLVRRRGQEARLRCSPMKGHSHVYWYRQLPEEGLKFMVYLQKENIIDESGMPKERFSAEFPKEGPSILRIQQVVRGDSAAYFCAGSPRVTEQFFGPGTRLTVL.

In this sample, this clonotype turned up many times. The chain recombines TRBV2 with TRBJ2-5; D may be TRBD2 (5 bases). Trimming took 3 bases from V and 1 from J, leaving 6 bases between them. Germline V lookup: CDR1 SNHLY, CDR2 FYNNEI. This CDR3 spans 13 amino acids. The DNA of the CDR3 is TGTGCCAGCAGTGACGGGATCCAAGAGACCCAGTACTTC. Translated, it gives CASSDGIQETQYF.

The CDR3 sequence is CASSEDPPTGGNEKLFF. The CDR3 coding sequence is TGCGCCAGCAGCGAAGACCCTCCGACGGGGGGCAATGAAAAACTGTTTTTT. The chain links TRBV10-1 to TRBJ1-4; tentatively, D is TRBD1 (6 bases). The CDR3 runs 17 residues. V gave up 6 bases and J gave up 5 bases, with 22 bases separating them. Germline V CDR1 and CDR2: WNHNN, SYGVQD (reference sequence).

This sequence joins TRBV6-1 and TRBJ2-7; D gene ambiguous. Trimming left V 10 bases short and J 6 bases short, with 13 bases between. This CDR3 contains 11 residues. CDR1 is MNHNS and CDR2 is SASEGT in the germline V gene. The CDR3 region is CATQGLLEQYF. CDR3 coding DNA: TGTGCCACCCAAGGCTTGCTCGAGCAGTACTTC.

This clonotype occurred a few times. V gene TRBV19 combines with J gene TRBJ2-1, with a tentative D call TRBD2 (5 bases). This CDR3 contains 12 residues. CDR1 LNHDA and CDR2 SQIVND come from the germline V gene (reference sequence). Deletions cut 5 bases from V and 13 bases from J, with 15 bases between. The CDR3 is CASSVDYKVQFF. The CDR3 region has the DNA TGTGCCAGTAGTGTCGACTACAAAGTACAGTTCTTC.

This clonotype was counted at least ten times. The chain employs TRBV7-2 and TRBJ2-1; D ambiguous. The CDR3 spans 15 residues. Trimming removed 0 bases at V and 11 bases at J, with 17 bases between. Per germline, CDR1 SGHTA and CDR2 FQGNSA. CDR3 sequence: CASSLAGPDGSKQFF. CDR3 nucleotides: TGTGCCAGCAGCTTAGCGGGCCCTGACGGGTCTAAGCAGTTCTTC.

This clonotype was counted ten times or more. The chain couples TRBV27 to TRBJ2-1, with TRBD2 identical over 10 bases. Germline CDR1 and CDR2: MNHEY and SMNVEV (reference sequence). The CDR3 runs to 17 residues. The ends lost 0 bases at V and 6 bases at J; junction bases unmatched: 8. The CDR3 coding sequence is TGTGCCAGCAGTTTATCTCCCGGGACTAGCGTAACCAATGAGCAGTTCTTC. This gives the protein CASSLSPGTSVTNEQFF.

This clonotype was counted many times. The chain combines TRBV2 with TRBJ2-2; 7 nucleotides align to TRBD2. Germline V gene lookup returns CDR1 SNHLY and CDR2 FYNNEI. V shed 6 bases, J shed 6 bases, and the junction held 7 bases outside the gene matches. This CDR3 comprises 14 residues. The DNA of the CDR3 is TGTGCCAGCAGGGCCGGGACTAACGCCGGGGAGCTGTTTTTT. As protein: CASRAGTNAGELFF.

The gene calls are TRBV12-3 or TRBV12-4 and TRBJ1-1, with a tentative D call TRBD1 (5 bases). This CDR3 contains 14 residues. V was clipped by 5 bases and J by 7 bases, with 17 bases between them. This CDR3 is CASSPAGRASEAFF. The CDR3 DNA is TGTGCCAGCAGTCCCGCGGGCAGGGCGAGTGAAGCTTTCTTT.

The chain links TRBV7-9 to TRBJ2-7; TRBD1 agrees at 9 bases. CDR3 length: 15 amino acids. In germline, CDR1 is SEHNR, CDR2 FQNEAQ (reference sequence). Trimming took 5 bases from V and 3 from J; bases not matched to a gene: 8. CDR3 region: CASSARTGVLYEQYF. CDR3 coding DNA: TGTGCCAGCAGCGCCCGGACAGGGGTGCTCTACGAGCAGTACTTC.

Concerning this clonotype: A far larger clone is a single base away, which makes a read error likely. The V call is TRBV11-3, the J call TRBJ2-7, with D possibly being TRBD1 or TRBD2 (6 bases each). Germline-derived CDR1 and CDR2 are SGHNT and YENEEA. Deletions cut 5 bases from V and 0 bases from J, with 17 bases between. The CDR3 consists of 16 residues. The CDR3 DNA follows: TGTGCCAGCAGCACGCCTTTGGGGGGCGGCTCCTACGAGCAGTACTTC. Protein: CASSTPLGGGSYEQYF.